Detailed here is one TCR beta chain. Its specificity is not known. Other DNA variants within this sample encode the same CDR3. Free of recent acute infections or vaccinations, the donors were healthy HIV-negative adults. This sample stems from a study of shared clonotypes between healthy human individuals. Study-wide results and limits: All-four-donor shared clonotypes had higher generation probabilities than non-shared clonotypes did.

The data were produced by immunoSEQ multiplex PCR, yet TCRdb's version contains in-frame clones alone and is incomplete. The table shows about 2.5 million clones, with around 90% occurring only once. Per the germline V gene, CDR1 is KGHSH and CDR2 is LQKENI. V gave up 3 bases and J gave up 4 bases, with 10 bases separating them. The CDR3 runs to 13 residues. Sequencing was carried out using naive CD4+ T cells from PBMCs. Subset meaning: CD45RA+ positively selected. V gene TRBV18 combines with J gene TRBJ2-7, with D unresolved. The sequence was collected from a man younger than 30 in good health. Some clones in this sample may be carry-over from other donors' samples. The CDR3 DNA is TGTGCCAGCTCACCTACCCTTTCATACGAGCAGTACTTC. Translated: CASSPTLSYEQYF.